This entry lists 21 T cell receptor beta chains sequenced from one sample in a study of OX40 agonist ivuxolimab in advanced cancers. Assay: immunoSEQ multiplex PCR; the TCRdb copy retains only in-frame clones and omits some. The sample consists of about 33,000 clones, approximately 84% of them appearing once. Material: CD4+ or CD8+ T cells sorted from blood, obtained in a trial of the OX40 agonist ivuxolimab. These TCRs come from an adult with an advanced solid tumor such as melanoma, head and neck, liver or kidney cancer.

The rearrangement joins TRBV5-1 to TRBJ2-5; D remains unclear. V lost 2 bases and J 2 bases, leaving 13 bases between the germline ends. Germline V gene sequence: CDR1 SGHRS, CDR2 YFSETQ. The CDR3 spans 15 residues. The CDR3 protein is CASSFPVEGQETQYF. The DNA for the CDR3 is TGCGCCAGCAGCTTTCCTGTGGAAGGACAAGAGACCCAGTACTTC.

J is TRBJ2-3 and V is TRBV18, with 10 bases matching TRBD2. With 6 bases clipped from V and 3 bases from J, the junction kept 6 bases outside the gene matches. This CDR3 has 15 residues. CDR1 and CDR2 from the germline V gene are KGHSH and LQKENI. CDR3 residues: CASSLLAGLTDTQYF. CDR3 sequence (DNA): TGTGCCAGCTCGCTACTAGCGGGACTTACAGATACGCAGTATTTT.

This clone was observed a single time. The genes are TRBV9 and TRBJ2-1; weak D call: TRBD2 (5 bases). Trimming stripped 0 bases from V and 3 bases from J, with 16 bases between. The CDR3 runs 17 residues. Germline loops: CDR1 SGDLS, CDR2 YYNGEE. CDR3 nucleotide sequence: TGTGCCAGCAGCGTAGGTAGCGATTTCCCAGACTACAATGAGCAGTTCTTC. Translated: CASSVGSDFPDYNEQFF.

This rearrangement joins TRBV6-5 to TRBJ2-2; D is uncertain. The CDR3 has 13 amino acids. The V end lost 0 bases, the J end lost 4 bases, and 3 bases lay between the germline ends. Germline assignment: CDR1 MNHEY and CDR2 SVGAGI. The chain's CDR3 is CASSYSSTGELFF. CDR3 nucleotide sequence: TGTGCCAGCAGTTACTCGAGCACCGGGGAGCTGTTTTTT.

This clone is a singleton in its sample. J is TRBJ2-7 and V is TRBV5-1, with 8 nucleotides matching TRBD2. J was trimmed by 3 bases and V by 1 base; bases with no gene match: 12. This CDR3 comprises 17 residues. In germline, CDR1 is SGHRS, CDR2 YFSETQ. CDR3 amino acids: CASSLLGLERPFYEQYF. The DNA of the CDR3 is TGCGCCAGCAGCTTGTTGGGACTAGAGAGACCATTCTACGAGCAGTACTTC.

The chain has TRBV11-2 and TRBJ2-5, with TRBD1 as a possible D gene (5 bases). This CDR3 has 14 amino acids. V was clipped by 1 base and J by 5 bases, with 11 bases between them. Per the germline V gene, CDR1 is SGHAT and CDR2 is FQNNGV. CDR3: CASSLVDSKETQYF. For the CDR3, the DNA is TGTGCCAGCAGCTTAGTAGACAGTAAGGAGACCCAGTACTTC. Based on the CDR3 plus reference TRBV11-2 and TRBJ2-5, the full variable domain is EAGVAQSPRYKIIEKRQSVAFWCNPISGHATLYWYQQILGQGPKLLIQFQNNGVVDDSQLPKDRFSAERLKGVDSTLKIQPAKLEDSAVYLCASSLVDSKETQYFGPGTRLLVL.

V gene TRBV9 combines with J gene TRBJ1-2; maybe TRBD1 (5 bases). V was trimmed by 4 bases and J by 1 base, leaving 17 bases between them. Germline loops: CDR1 SGDLS, CDR2 YYNGEE. The CDR3 consists of 16 residues. The CDR3 sequence: CASSLGEAGINYGYTF. The CDR3 DNA follows: TGTGCCAGCAGCCTGGGGGAGGCAGGCATTAACTATGGCTACACCTTC.

The chain combines TRBV27 with TRBJ2-3, with 16 nucleotides matching TRBD2. V gave up 5 bases and J gave up 5 bases; unmatched junction bases: 10. The CDR3 runs to 18 residues. In germline, CDR1 is MNHEY, CDR2 SMNVEV (reference sequence). The CDR3 loop reads CASSLSPGLAGGKDTQYF. CDR3 sequence (DNA): TGTGCCAGCAGTCTTTCCCCGGGACTAGCGGGGGGGAAAGATACGCAGTATTTT.

This chain uses TRBV19 with TRBJ1-5; 12 bases match TRBD1. V was clipped by 6 bases and J by 6 bases; unmatched bases: 9. The CDR3 loop spans 16 amino acids. CDR1 and CDR2 (germline): LNHDA, SQIVND (reference sequence). CDR3 protein: CASRKGQGALVQPQHF. The CDR3 nucleotides read TGTGCCAGTAGAAAGGGACAGGGGGCGTTAGTTCAGCCCCAGCATTTT.

The gene calls are TRBV2 and TRBJ2-1; 7 nucleotides align to TRBD2. CDR1 and CDR2 from the germline V gene are SNHLY and FYNNEI. Trimming cost V 7 bases and J 5 bases; bases outside gene matches: 2. CDR3 length equals 12 residues. The chain's CDR3 is CASTGTNNEQFF. CDR3 nucleotides: TGTGCCAGCACCGGGACTAACAATGAGCAGTTCTTC.

The chain has TRBV15 and TRBJ2-1; D call uncertain. The CDR3 spans 16 residues. CDR1 is LNHNV and CDR2 is YYDKDF in the germline V gene (reference sequence). The V end was cut by 1 base, the J end by 0 bases, with 10 bases between. CDR3 in amino acids: CATSRAPSSSYNEQFF. The CDR3 DNA reads TGTGCCACCAGCAGAGCCCCTTCTAGCTCCTACAATGAGCAGTTCTTC.

The chain has TRBV9 and TRBJ1-1; D ambiguous. Trimming took 0 bases from V and 7 from J, leaving 7 bases between them. The germline V gene has CDR1 SGDLS and CDR2 YYNGEE. CDR3 length equals 12 residues. The CDR3 is CASSVGALEAFF. In nucleotides, the CDR3 is TGTGCCAGCAGCGTAGGGGCCCTTGAAGCTTTCTTT.

This chain joins TRBV5-6 and TRBJ1-4; weak D call: TRBD1 (6 bases). V shed 2 bases and J shed 3 bases, with 8 bases lying between them. Germline V gene data show CDR1 as SGHDT and CDR2 as YYEEEE. The CDR3 is 14 amino acids. The CDR3 protein is CASSLQGSNEKLFF. In nucleotides, the CDR3 is TGTGCCAGCAGCTTACAGGGTTCTAATGAAAAACTGTTTTTT.

About this clone: An end of the junction differs from the germline gene, which may be a read error. J is TRBJ2-2 and V is TRBV13, with TRBD2 matching over 9 bases. The CDR3 spans 15 residues. CDR1 is PRHDT and CDR2 is FYEKMQ in the germline V gene (reference sequence). CDR3 residues: CASSSGGRDTGELFF. Written as DNA, the CDR3 is TGCGCCAGCAGCAGCGGGGGGCGGGACACCGGGGAGCTGTTTTTT. Looking up the rest from reference TRBV13 and TRBJ2-2 gives the full variable domain: AAGVIQSPRHLIKEKRETATLKCYPIPRHDTVYWYQQGPGQDPQFLISFYEKMQSDKGSIPDRFSAQQFSDYHSELNMSSLELGDSALYFCASSSGGRDTGELFFGEGSRLTVL.

A few counts support this clone. The gene calls are TRBV7-9 and TRBJ1-1; a weak D match, TRBD1 (5 bases). Trimming took 5 bases from V and 0 from J, leaving 13 bases between them. CDR3 length: 15 residues. Per the germline V gene, CDR1 is SEHNR and CDR2 is FQNEAQ (reference sequence). The CDR3 spells CASSATVSMNTEAFF. The DNA for the CDR3 is TGTGCCAGCAGCGCGACAGTATCTATGAACACTGAAGCTTTCTTT.

The chain joins TRBV28 to TRBJ1-6; maybe TRBD1 (5 bases). Germline V gene lookup returns CDR1 MDHEN and CDR2 SYDVKM. Trimming removed 3 bases from V and 11 bases from J, with 14 bases in between. This CDR3 is 14 amino acids long. Here the CDR3 DNA reads TGTGCCAGCAGTTTCATGGGGACCGCCGCACCCCTCCACTTT. Its translation is CASSFMGTAAPLHF.

The sample holds one count of this clone. The gene calls are TRBV9 and TRBJ2-3, with 7 bases that match TRBD1. Trimming removed 4 bases from V and 0 bases from J; junction bases left unmatched: 5. The length of the CDR3 is 15 residues. The germline V gene has CDR1 SGDLS and CDR2 YYNGEE. Here the CDR3 reads CASSLTGTSTDTQYF. The CDR3 nucleotides read TGTGCCAGCAGCCTGACAGGGACCAGCACAGATACGCAGTATTTT.

V and J are TRBV5-6 and TRBJ1-5, with TRBD1 matching over 7 bases. V was clipped by 2 bases and J by 6 bases; unmatched bases: 2. The CDR3 is made up of 13 amino acids. The germline V gene has CDR1 SGHDT and CDR2 YYEEEE. CDR3 DNA: TGTGCCAGCAGCTTAACAGGGGCTCAGCCCCAGCATTTT. This translates into CASSLTGAQPQHF.

The chain uses TRBV29-1 and TRBJ1-1; D is unresolved. Trimming pared 1 base from V and 2 bases from J, leaving 8 bases between. Germline V gives CDR1 SQVTM, CDR2 ANQGSEA. This CDR3 spans 13 amino acids. For the CDR3, the DNA is TGCAGCGTTGAAGGACAAATAAACACTGAAGCTTTCTTT. It is translated as CSVEGQINTEAFF.

The V gene is TRBV9, the J gene TRBJ2-1; 8 nucleotides align to TRBD2. J gave up 5 bases and V 3 bases, and 10 bases lay outside the gene matches. This CDR3 has 16 amino acids. CDR1 and CDR2 from the germline V gene are SGDLS and YYNGEE. CDR3 in DNA: TGTGCCAGCAGCGGCTCCTATCGGGGGGGCAACAATGAGCAGTTCTTC. Translated: CASSGSYRGGNNEQFF.

The chain uses TRBV7-6 and TRBJ2-1, with a tentative D call TRBD2 (5 bases). The CDR3 loop spans 14 amino acids. The germline V and J ends were trimmed by 0 bases and 6 bases, with 9 bases remaining between them. The germline CDR1 and CDR2 sequences are SGHVS and FNYEAQ. CDR3 residues: CASSLALGVNEQFF. CDR3 bases: TGTGCCAGCAGCTTAGCTTTGGGAGTCAATGAGCAGTTCTTC.